Listed below are T cell receptor beta chains from one sample, sequenced in a study of blood T cell repertoires in COVID-19. The table came from immunoSEQ multiplex PCR; TCRdb's copy has only in-frame clones and leaves some out. The sample consists of under 350,000 clones, approximately 90% of them appearing once. Sequencing used peripheral blood. These TCRs come from a woman in her 30s with COVID-19, enrolled during active disease. Each CDR3 is given with its conserved first and last residue. Not every row has a clone size; where given, it reads once, few, many or a size class.

TRBJ2-3 - TRBV3-1/TRBV3-2 CASSLTSGSADTQYF
TRBJ2-7 - TRBV5-1 CASSWVGTATYEQYF
TRBJ1-2 once TRBV11-2 CASSLDRTGVRGYTF
TRBJ1-1 once TRBV6-1 CASSEVRGTEAFF
TRBJ1-3 - TRBV11-2 CASSFNRDGNTIYF
TRBJ1-2 - TRBV9 CASSVELRAPNYGYTF
TRBJ1-6 - TRBV28 CASSFTRGVSNSPLHF
TRBJ1-6 - TRBV5-6 CASSYRTGAYNSPLHF
TRBJ1-1 - TRBV27 CASRTGGAGTEAFF
TRBJ2-3 few TRBV6-2/TRBV6-3 CASSYSTSTDTQYF
TRBJ2-6 - TRBV7-6 CASSSQQGALGANVLTF
TRBJ2-7 - TRBV5-1 CASSLGRLYEQYF
TRBJ2-7 - TRBV5-3 CARSPTGTSGRRLGEQYF
TRBJ2-7 - TRBV12-3/TRBV12-4 CASSTSHYEQYF
TRBJ2-1 - TRBV11-3 CASSLEGGVNNEQFF
TRBJ2-1 - TRBV25-1 CASSPTSRADEQFF
TRBJ2-1 - TRBV5-4 CASSLVGRESQFF
TRBJ1-1 - TRBV6-5 CASSPLTGITEAFF
TRBJ2-7 once TRBV13 CASSRQQGEQYF
TRBJ1-1 once TRBV3-1/TRBV3-2 CASSQVSGGGRTEAFF
TRBJ2-5 - TRBV11-3 CASSGTDKETQYF
TRBJ2-3 - TRBV5-1 CASSSGQGARYTDTQYF